These 21 T cell receptor beta chains were all obtained from the same sample, sequenced in a study of blood T cell repertoires in COVID-19. The table came from immunoSEQ multiplex PCR; TCRdb's copy has only in-frame clones and leaves some out. The sample has about 140,000 clones, 88% seen once. Specimen: peripheral blood. The receptors shown here come from a woman aged 45-60 years with acute or convalescent COVID-19.

The chain couples TRBV7-8 to TRBJ2-3; a weak D match, TRBD2 (6 bases). Trimming took 4 bases from V and 2 from J, leaving 10 bases between them. The germline V gene has CDR1 SGHVS and CDR2 FQNEAQ. This CDR3 has 14 amino acids. This chain's CDR3 is CASSSRTITDTQYF. The CDR3 nucleotides read TGTGCCAGCAGCTCGAGGACTATCACAGATACGCAGTATTTT.

The J gene is TRBJ2-7, the V gene TRBV27; D remains ambiguous. V was cut by 4 bases and J by 0 bases, with 13 bases left in between. From germline, CDR1 is MNHEY and CDR2 SMNVEV (reference sequence). The CDR3 spans 15 residues. As DNA, the CDR3 is TGTGCCAGCAGTTCTACCAGCGTATTCTCCTACGAGCAGTACTTC. Translation gives CASSSTSVFSYEQYF.

This clone was picked up one time. V is TRBV18 and J is TRBJ2-3; 10 nucleotides line up with TRBD1. This CDR3 has 16 amino acids. V lost 0 bases, J lost 8 bases, and 8 bases stayed unmatched. Germline CDR1 is KGHSH and CDR2 is LQKENI. CDR3: CASSPPHGTGVGTQYF. The CDR3 DNA follows: TGTGCCAGCTCACCACCGCACGGGACAGGGGTTGGTACGCAGTATTTT.

The rearrangement uses TRBV5-4 and TRBJ1-2, with 7 nucleotides matching TRBD1. The germline CDR1 and CDR2 sequences are SGHNT and YYREEE (reference sequence). Germline trimming cut 2 bases from V and 6 bases from J; bases unmatched to any gene: 4. The CDR3 covers 13 residues. CDR3 loop: CASSFDRAHGYTF. CDR3 DNA sequence: TGTGCCAGCAGCTTCGACAGGGCCCATGGCTACACCTTC.

The chain is built from TRBV5-6 and TRBJ2-5; TRBD1 agrees at 8 bases. V trimming: 1 base; J trimming: 3 bases; junction bases outside the gene matches: 2. The CDR3 is 14 residues long. Germline V CDR1 and CDR2: SGHDT, YYEEEE. The CDR3 nucleotides read TGTGCCAGCAGCTTGTGGACAGGGAAAGAGACCCAGTACTTC. Encoded protein: CASSLWTGKETQYF.

The chain is built from TRBV7-9 and TRBJ1-1, with D possibly TRBD1 on 6 matching bases. The V end was cut by 6 bases, the J end by 1 base, with 12 bases between. In germline, CDR1 is SEHNR, CDR2 FQNEAQ (reference sequence). This CDR3 spans 14 amino acids. The CDR3, as DNA: TGTGCCAGCAGAGACCACAGGGAGAACACTGAAGCTTTCTTT. It translates to CASRDHRENTEAFF. The full variable domain, with the rest looked up from reference TRBV7-9 and TRBJ1-1, is DTGVSQNPRHKITKRGQNVTFRCDPISEHNRLYWYRQTLGQGPEFLTYFQNEAQLEKSRLLSDRFSAERPKGSFSTLEIQRTEQGDSAMYLCASRDHRENTEAFFGQGTRLTVV.

J is TRBJ1-1 and V is TRBV24-1, with D perhaps matching TRBD1 (5 bases). Trimming took off 3 bases at V and 4 bases at J, with 8 bases between the two ends. Germline lookup yields CDR1 KGHDR and CDR2 SFDVKD. The CDR3 has 13 residues. CDR3 loop: CATSDIGGTEAFF. The CDR3, as DNA: TGTGCCACCAGTGATATCGGGGGCACTGAAGCTTTCTTT.

This chain uses TRBV11-2 with TRBJ2-5; perhaps TRBD2 as D (6 bases). The germline CDR1 and CDR2 sequences are SGHAT and FQNNGV. The CDR3 runs to 14 residues. V was shortened by 5 bases and J by 7 bases, with 17 bases between the two germline ends. DNA for the CDR3: TGTGCCAGCAGCCCTACGACTAGTTTTGGGACCCAGTACTTC. Residues: CASSPTTSFGTQYF. The variable domain in full, completed from reference TRBV11-2 and TRBJ2-5, reads EAGVAQSPRYKIIEKRQSVAFWCNPISGHATLYWYQQILGQGPKLLIQFQNNGVVDDSQLPKDRFSAERLKGVDSTLKIQPAKLEDSAVYLCASSPTTSFGTQYFGPGTRLLVL.

This clone has a single count. The V gene is TRBV5-4, the J gene TRBJ1-4; D is possibly TRBD1 (5 bases). Germline lookup yields CDR1 SGHNT and CDR2 YYREEE (reference sequence). This CDR3 region has 14 residues. The germline V and J ends were trimmed by 0 bases and 7 bases, with 10 bases remaining between them. The chain's CDR3 is CASSLAGGSEKLFF. Written as DNA, the CDR3 is TGTGCCAGCAGCTTGGCCGGGGGGAGTGAAAAACTGTTTTTT.

The chain uses TRBV9 and TRBJ2-5; D might be TRBD1 (5 bases). Between the trimmed V and J ends, which lost 1 base and 5 bases, there was a span of 12 bases. CDR1 is SGDLS and CDR2 is YYNGEE in the germline V gene. This CDR3 spans 14 amino acids. In DNA, the CDR3 is TGTGCCAGCAGCGTACAGGTGGGGCCTGAGACCCAGTACTTC. Translated: CASSVQVGPETQYF.

The chain is built from TRBV19 and TRBJ2-7, with TRBD2 matching 8 bases. Germline values: CDR1 LNHDA, CDR2 SQIVND (reference sequence). V trimming: 4 bases; J trimming: 6 bases; junction bases outside the gene matches: 5. The CDR3 extends over 13 amino acids. DNA of the CDR3: TGTGCCAGTAGTACCGGGAGGGCCGGCGAGCAGTACTTC. Its protein is CASSTGRAGEQYF.

The V and J genes are TRBV5-1 and TRBJ2-3, with D uncertain. Germline loops: CDR1 SGHRS, CDR2 YFSETQ. Trimming shortened V by 2 bases and J by 2 bases, and 9 bases separated the two germline ends. The CDR3 is made up of 14 amino acids. The CDR3 here is CASSFDSNTDTQYF. The DNA of the CDR3 is TGCGCCAGCAGCTTCGACTCAAACACAGATACGCAGTATTTT.

The chain joins TRBV9 to TRBJ2-2; 9 nucleotides align to TRBD2. The CDR3 has 15 amino acids. Germline V gene sequence: CDR1 SGDLS, CDR2 YYNGEE. The V segment lost 0 bases and the J segment 6 bases; nucleotides outside the gene matches: 3. The CDR3, as DNA: TGTGCCAGCAGCGTAGGTCCTAGCGGGGCCGGGGAGCTGTTTTTT. This gives the protein CASSVGPSGAGELFF. The full variable domain, its missing parts supplied by reference TRBV9 and TRBJ2-2, is DSGVTQTPKHLITATGQRVTLRCSPRSGDLSVYWYQQSLDQGLQFLIQYYNGEERAKGNILERFSAQQFPDLHSELNLSSLELGDSALYFCASSVGPSGAGELFFGEGSRLTVL.

The gene calls are TRBV3-1 (or the pseudogene TRBV3-2) and TRBJ2-4; 16 bases align to TRBD2. The CDR3 totals 20 residues. V trimming: 4 bases; J trimming: 2 bases; junction bases outside the gene matches: 11. The germline V gene has CDR1 LGHDT and CDR2 YNNKEL (reference sequence). CDR3 in DNA: TGTGCCAGCAGCCCAATGGGACTAGCGGGGGGGACGGGGTCCAAAAACATTCAGTACTTC. Protein product: CASSPMGLAGGTGSKNIQYF.

In its sample, this clone was seen once. The chain couples TRBV5-1 to TRBJ2-1, with TRBD1 matching over 7 bases. The CDR3 contains 14 residues. The junction had 2 bases not matched to a gene; V was cut back by 4 bases and J by 1 base. The germline CDR1 and CDR2 sequences are SGHRS and YFSETQ. The CDR3 here is CASSLGQSYNEQFF. The CDR3 DNA reads as TGCGCCAGCAGCCTGGGACAGTCCTACAATGAGCAGTTCTTC. The whole variable domain, remainder taken from reference TRBV5-1 and TRBJ2-1, is KAGVTQTPRYLIKTRGQQVTLSCSPISGHRSVSWYQQTPGQGLQFLFEYFSETQRNKGNFPGRFSGRQFSNSRSEMNVSTLELGDSALYLCASSLGQSYNEQFFGPGTRLTVL.

The chain carries TRBV2 and TRBJ2-2; D is ambiguous. CDR1 is SNHLY, CDR2 FYNNEI, per germline. The CDR3 runs to 13 residues. Trimming shortened V by 11 bases and J by 1 base, and 11 bases separated the two germline ends. The CDR3 protein is CAYGSQNTGELFF. The CDR3 bases are TGTGCCTACGGGTCTCAGAACACCGGGGAGCTGTTTTTT.

The chain links TRBV5-1 to TRBJ1-1, with D tentatively TRBD1 (5 bases). The CDR3 loop spans 16 amino acids. V lost 4 bases, J lost 1 base, and 17 bases lay in between. CDR1 is SGHRS and CDR2 is YFSETQ in the germline V gene. CDR3 nucleotides: TGCGCCAGCAGCGGGAACCTGCGGGACGGGAACACTGAAGCTTTCTTT. This sequence encodes CASSGNLRDGNTEAFF.

The V call is TRBV19, the J call TRBJ1-5; 8 positions match TRBD1. Germline V CDR1 and CDR2: LNHDA, SQIVND (reference sequence). With V trimmed by 4 bases and J by 6 bases, 8 bases remained unmatched. The CDR3 covers 15 residues. CDR3 in DNA: TGTGCCAGTAGTAGGGGACAGGAGCCGCTTCAGCCCCAGCATTTT. It specifies CASSRGQEPLQPQHF.

This sequence joins TRBV5-6 and TRBJ1-5; D is possibly TRBD1 (6 bases). CDR1 SGHDT and CDR2 YYEEEE come from the germline V gene. V lost 1 base and J lost 7, with 12 bases in between. The CDR3 spans 14 residues. This chain's CDR3 is CASSLWGGGQPQHF. DNA of the CDR3: TGTGCCAGCAGCTTGTGGGGGGGCGGGCAGCCCCAGCATTTT.

The chain recombines TRBV11-2 with TRBJ1-2; TRBD1 agrees at 7 bases. V lost 5 bases to trimming and J lost 4 bases; unmatched junction nucleotides: 4. This CDR3 is 13 amino acids long. The germline V gene has CDR1 SGHAT and CDR2 FQNNGV. CDR3 sequence: CASSADRTYGYTF. CDR3 nucleotide sequence: TGTGCCAGCAGCGCGGACAGGACCTATGGCTACACCTTC.

The chain recombines TRBV4-1 with TRBJ2-2; 8 bases are shared with TRBD1. The V gene's germline CDR1 is MGHRA and CDR2 YSYEKL. Unmatched junction bases numbered 8, after V lost 4 bases and J lost 4 bases. The CDR3 is 16 residues long. The CDR3 DNA reads TGCGCCAGCAGCCCCACGACAGGGGTGGCCACCGGGGAGCTGTTTTTT. Its protein is CASSPTTGVATGELFF.